Following are 23 T cell receptor beta chains from one sample sequenced in a study of blood T cells in healthy people across ages (dated by TCRdb to between 2014 and 2017). Library creation used 5' RACE. TCRdb lists the instrument as Illumina HiSeq 2500. The second PCR ran for roughly 7 to 12 cycles and used a J-beta primer mix along with a sample-barcoded 5' primer. TCRdb redid the processing of the public reads, applying fastp at Q25 and MiXCR, and retained in-frame beta chains. CDR3 protein duplicates are merged, each entry listing the most common genes and DNA. This sample gives approximately 690,000 distinct CDR3 sequences in total; 40% to 45% of them show up just once. The ten most abundant clones make up around 30% of the sample. The sequenced sample was blood. The receptors shown here come from a man older than 75 in good health.

A few counts support this clonotype. The gene calls are TRBV7-2 and TRBJ2-4; 10 nucleotides match TRBD2. The J call may be incorrect, as the DNA end agrees better with TRBJ2-7. The CDR3 totals 15 residues. Germline lookup yields CDR1 SGHTA and CDR2 FQGNSA. Written as DNA, the CDR3 is TGTGCCAGCAGCTCTAGCGGGGGCCTACTCTACGAGCAGTACTTC. Protein product: CASSSSGGLLYEQYF.

Note on this clonotype: Possible read error: a much larger clone is one base away. V is TRBV5-1 and J is TRBJ2-3; 9 positions match TRBD2. V dropped 6 bases and J dropped 3; count of bases not matched to a gene: 5. The CDR3 totals 14 residues. Per germline, CDR1 SGHRS and CDR2 YFSETQ. CDR3 DNA sequence: TGCGCCAGCAACCCAGCGGGAGGAACAGATACGCAGTATTTT. Amino acid sequence: CASNPAGGTDTQYF.

This chain connects TRBV30 to TRBJ2-7; 7 bases agree with TRBD1. Germline CDR1 GTSNPN, CDR2 SVGIG (reference sequence). V trimming: 3 bases; J trimming: 3 bases; junction bases outside the gene matches: 11. The CDR3 has 15 residues. Here the CDR3 reads CAWRGTEGLLYEQYF. As DNA, the CDR3 is TGTGCCTGGAGGGGGACAGAGGGGCTTCTCTACGAGCAGTACTTC.

This clonotype was found a few times. This chain links TRBV6-6 with TRBJ2-7; 11 positions agree with TRBD2. Germline CDR1 and CDR2: MNHNY and SVGAGI (reference sequence). With 2 bases clipped from V and 1 base from J, the junction kept 7 bases outside the gene matches. CDR3 length equals 17 residues. This chain's CDR3 is CASSYPMGLAESYEQYF. The CDR3 DNA sequence: TGTGCCAGCAGTTACCCCATGGGACTAGCGGAATCCTACGAGCAGTACTTC.

This clonotype was found once. The chain employs TRBV20-1 and TRBJ1-5; possible D gene TRBD1, 5 bases. V lost 6 bases, J lost 5 bases, and 14 bases lay in between. Germline lookup yields CDR1 DFQATT and CDR2 SNEGSKA (reference sequence). The length of the CDR3 is 13 residues. CDR3 DNA sequence: TGCAGTGCCCCAACACGGGGGGATCAGCCCCAGCATTTT. Translating gives CSAPTRGDQPQHF.

A remark on this clonotype: A read error may produce the germline difference seen at one junction end. V and J are TRBV6-1 and TRBJ2-3; 9 nucleotides agree with TRBD2. CDR1 is MNHNS and CDR2 is SASEGT in the germline V gene. The CDR3 contains 15 residues. The CDR3 DNA follows: TGTGCCAGCAGTGACACCGGGACTAGCACAGATACGCGGTATTTT. Its protein is CASSDTGTSTDTRYF.

Regarding this clonotype: A much larger clone differs from this one at a single base, so this may be a read error. The rearrangement joins TRBV7-9 to TRBJ2-1, with D unclear. Germline V gives CDR1 SEHNR, CDR2 FQNEAQ (reference sequence). The CDR3 has 13 amino acids. The CDR3 nucleotides are TGTGCCAGCGGCTTAGACGGACCCAATGAGCAGTTCTTC. Encoded protein: CASGLDGPNEQFF. Together with reference TRBV7-9 and TRBJ2-1, the CDR3 gives the full variable domain: DTGVSQNPRHKITKRGQNVTFRCDPISEHNRLYWYRQTLGQGPEFLTYFQNEAQLEKSRLLSDRFSAERPKGSFSTLEIQRTEQGDSAMYLCASGLDGPNEQFFGPGTRLTVL.

Only a few counts were recorded for this clonotype. This chain connects TRBV5-1 to TRBJ2-1; D ambiguous. CDR1 SGHRS and CDR2 YFSETQ come from the germline V gene. This CDR3 has 15 amino acids. The V and J ends lost 10 bases and 5 bases respectively, with 22 bases between them. The CDR3 here is CASFPSIGGNNEQFF. In DNA, the CDR3 is TGCGCCTCCTTCCCTTCCATAGGTGGGAACAATGAGCAGTTCTTC. Variable domain in full (rest from reference TRBV5-1 and TRBJ2-1): KAGVTQTPRYLIKTRGQQVTLSCSPISGHRSVSWYQQTPGQGLQFLFEYFSETQRNKGNFPGRFSGRQFSNSRSEMNVSTLELGDSALYLCASFPSIGGNNEQFFGPGTRLTVL.

This clonotype has a single count. This chain uses TRBV5-1 with TRBJ1-1; TRBD1 aligns across 11 bases. V was clipped by 0 bases and J by 4 bases; unmatched bases: 5. Germline assignment: CDR1 SGHRS and CDR2 YFSETQ. The CDR3 is 16 residues long. As DNA, the CDR3 is TGCGCCAGCAGCTTGGCGGGACAGGGGGACGGCACTGAAGCTTTCTTT. Encoded protein: CASSLAGQGDGTEAFF.

The gene calls are TRBV12-3 or TRBV12-4 and TRBJ2-1; 9 bases match TRBD2. V was clipped by 2 bases and J by 6 bases; unmatched bases: 11. The CDR3 is 17 residues long. The CDR3 DNA reads as TGTGCCAGCAGTTTACAGCGGGGGGCCGTTCAAGGCAATGAGCAGTTCTTC. This translates into CASSLQRGAVQGNEQFF.

The chain is built from TRBV4-1 and TRBJ2-4, with TRBD1 matching over 7 bases. The J call is in doubt because the DNA end fits TRBJ2-7 better. The CDR3 is 15 amino acids. CDR1 is MGHRA, CDR2 YSYEKL, per germline. The CDR3 protein is CASRRVGTANYEQYF. The CDR3 region has the DNA TGCGCCAGCAGGAGGGTCGGGACAGCGAACTACGAGCAGTACTTC.

The V gene is TRBV20-1, the J gene TRBJ2-3, with TRBD2 identical over 7 bases. Germline-derived CDR1 and CDR2 are DFQATT and SNEGSKA (reference sequence). The CDR3 contains 14 residues. V lost 6 bases to trimming and J lost 2 bases; unmatched junction nucleotides: 8. The CDR3 DNA reads TGCAGTGCCGTAGCGGGTTCAATCACAGATACGCAGTATTTT. It encodes CSAVAGSITDTQYF.

This clonotype was found once. The chain has TRBV6-2 or TRBV6-3 and TRBJ2-7, with 9 bases fitting TRBD2. TRBJ2-5 matches the DNA end more closely, so the J call is doubtful. This CDR3 has 15 residues. CDR1 MNHEY and CDR2 SVGEGT come from the germline V gene. CDR3 DNA: TGTGCCAGCCGAACCATTAGCGGGAGCCTTGAGACCCAGTACTTC. Translated: CASRTISGSLETQYF.

The rearrangement links TRBV28 to TRBJ2-3, with D unresolved. CDR1 is MDHEN and CDR2 is SYDVKM in the germline V gene. V dropped 6 bases and J dropped 4 bases, with 11 bases sitting between them. This CDR3 has 13 amino acids. CDR3 DNA sequence: TGTGCCAGCAGGCGAGCAGTTGCAGATACGCAGTATTTT. This gives the protein CASRRAVADTQYF.

V gene TRBV19 combines with J gene TRBJ2-7, with D hard to call. CDR3 length: 13 amino acids. Trimming removed 4 bases from V and 2 bases from J, with 9 bases in between. Germline V gene sequence: CDR1 LNHDA, CDR2 SQIVND (reference sequence). CDR3 bases: TGTGCCAGTAGTACCGATTTGCCCTACGAGCAGTACTTC. It codes for CASSTDLPYEQYF.

This chain links TRBV3-1 with TRBJ2-7; 14 bases map to TRBD2. The V gene end was trimmed by 3 bases and the J gene end by 0 bases; junction bases not matched to a gene: 4. The CDR3 contains 17 residues. The germline V gene has CDR1 LGHDT and CDR2 YNNKEL (reference sequence). CDR3 coding DNA: TGTGCCAGCAGCCAGGGACTAGCGGGAGTAATCTCCTACGAGCAGTACTTC. This gives the protein CASSQGLAGVISYEQYF.

This clonotype was detected ten times or more. V is TRBV5-5 and J is TRBJ2-1, with 7 bases matching TRBD1. The V and J ends lost 4 bases and 10 bases, in that order; junction bases with no gene match: 14. This CDR3 contains 15 residues. Germline V lookup: CDR1 SGHKS, CDR2 YYEKEE (reference sequence). The CDR3: CASSQTGTDYGEQFF. CDR3 coding DNA: TGTGCCAGCAGCCAGACAGGGACCGACTATGGAGAGCAGTTCTTC.

The chain couples TRBV30 to TRBJ2-5, with 10 bases aligning to TRBD2. CDR1 and CDR2 (germline): GTSNPN, SVGIG (reference sequence). The junction had 8 bases not matched to a gene; V was cut back by 3 bases and J by 4 bases. The CDR3 runs to 15 residues. The CDR3 bases are TGTGCCTGGAGCCTGTCGGGACTAGCGACAGAGACCCAGTACTTC. This encodes CAWSLSGLATETQYF.

This clonotype came up many times. The chain links TRBV4-3 to TRBJ1-1; D remains unclear. CDR3 length equals 13 residues. The V gene's germline CDR1 is LGHNA and CDR2 YSLEER. Trimming pared 1 base from V and 7 bases from J, leaving 10 bases between. CDR3 amino acids: CASSQVTGIEAFF. CDR3 bases: TGCGCCAGCAGCCAAGTAACGGGGATTGAAGCTTTCTTT.

The genes are TRBV20-1 and TRBJ1-4, with 7 bases identical to TRBD1. Germline V gives CDR1 DFQATT, CDR2 SNEGSKA (reference sequence). With 6 bases clipped from V and 8 bases from J, the junction kept 9 bases outside the gene matches. This CDR3 contains 13 residues. CDR3 nucleotide sequence: TGCAGTGCCCCGGGACAGCTCGACGAAAAACTGTTTTTT. This codes for CSAPGQLDEKLFF.

This clonotype was seen only once. The genes are TRBV4-3 and TRBJ1-1, with a possible D match to TRBD1 (6 bases). CDR3 length equals 17 residues. V was trimmed by 0 bases and J by 1 base, leaving 15 bases between them. Germline V gene data show CDR1 as LGHNA and CDR2 as YSLEER. CDR3 sequence reads: CASSQDSRGPSNTEAFF. In nucleotides, the CDR3 is TGCGCCAGCAGCCAAGATTCGCGGGGGCCCTCGAACACTGAAGCTTTCTTT.

The chain uses TRBV29-1 and TRBJ2-1; TRBD1 matches 12 bases. Unmatched junction bases numbered 4, after V lost 6 bases and J lost 7 bases. Germline CDR1 and CDR2: SQVTM and ANQGSEA. CDR3 length: 13 residues. In DNA, the CDR3 is TGCAGCGTCGGGACAGGGGGCTGGAATGAGCAGTTCTTC. Protein: CSVGTGGWNEQFF.

About this clonotype: One base away lies a much larger clone, so this may be a sequencing read error. This rearrangement joins TRBV21-1 to TRBJ2-5. TRBV21-1 corresponds to a pseudogene. This CDR3 is 17 amino acids long. The CDR3 loop is CACSIVEIDVGQETQYF. The DNA of the CDR3 is TGTGCCTGCAGCATCGTAGAGATAGATGTGGGACAAGAGACCCAGTACTTC.